Included here is one T cell receptor (beta chain) sequence, with context. No cognate antigen has been identified for it. Per-base qualities were not stored, and no clone one base away is much larger. Library generation was performed with the immunoSEQ multiplex PCR assay. A mixture of 60 forward primers for TCR Vbeta segments and 13 reverse primers for TCR Jbeta segments was used in the multiplex PCR. The CDR3 region of rearranged TCR beta genes was amplified from genomic DNA with a multiplex PCR assay. On the Illumina HiSeq System, the amplified TCR beta libraries were sequenced as 87-base-pair reads. Concerning the study's data processing: In a later analysis, tens of millions of unique TCR beta chains were counted across the 500 to 850 repertoires, and around 10 million of these chains were shared by at least two donors. Raw reads were error-corrected and collapsed into unique sequences with a nearest-neighbor algorithm that merged closely related sequences to remove PCR and sequencing errors. CDR3 sequences were aligned to IMGT reference sequences to assign V, D and J gene segments. For a sequence to be retained, at least a six-nucleotide match to both a V gene segment and a J gene segment was required. A rearrangement was called productive if the CDR3 had no stop codons and remained in frame with V and J, and every other rearrangement was called non-productive. Following IMGT convention, CDR3 was defined as the stretch from the second conserved V-encoded cysteine to the conserved J-encoded phenylalanine. In an earlier analysis of more than 550 of the donors, sequences lacking an unambiguous match to a single V gene segment were excluded. In an earlier analysis of approximately 590 of the donors, a V segment was called functional when productive rearrangements were above 56.7%, and segregating when the standard deviation between donors exceeded 5%. A statistical classification framework was developed to diagnose cytomegalovirus status using the catalog of TCR beta chain sequences. V and J gene assignment, in a later analysis, came from comparing TCR nucleotide sequences with IMGT/GENE-DB human TR gene sequences. The TCRdist pipeline was used in a later analysis to assign CDR3 sequences and most-parsimonious VDJ recombination scenarios. A later analysis defined each TCR beta chain by its CDR3 amino acid sequence plus V-gene family, and excluded reads lacking a unique V-gene family. As a way to deal with suspected cross-contamination and a sequencing artifact, a later analysis dropped 500 to 700 nucleotide sequences that were highly shared and had low generation probability. A later analysis calculated a clonal expansion index for each public chain from normalized within-repertoire ranks of inferred template counts. In a later analysis, generation probabilities were computed using a VDJ recombination model fitted to out-of-frame rearrangements, and the results were checked against IGoR. In a later analysis, TCR-TCR, TCR-HLA and TCR-CMV co-occurrence was scored with hypergeometric tests, and a repertoire-size bias correction was applied to TCR pairs. A later analysis estimated false discovery rates by permuting HLA or CMV assignments 20 times. A later analysis grouped co-occurring TCRs with DBSCAN, adding TCRdist sequence similarity when clustering within HLA-allele-positive subsets. Co-occurrence clustering excluded repertoires with fewer than 30,000 or more than 120,000 public chains, plus five with anomalous nucleotide sharing. Not all clones reach the TCRdb copy of this immuneACCESS table, which keeps in-frame sequences only. Checked studies attribute under half of the gap to unresolved V genes and leave the rest unexplained. That table furnishes V, J and clone size, whereas the DNA furnished D and trimming. A total of 130,000 or so clones appear in this sample, about 74% of them only once. The top ten clonotypes cover over 0.9% of the sample.

These data originate in a study of cytomegalovirus exposure and HLA in healthy donors (dated by TCRdb to the late 2010s). At the level of the whole study: In an earlier analysis of approximately 500 of the donors, 250 to 300 Gb of sequence data and 117 million unique TCR beta sequences from 150 million to 200 million T cells were reported. An early release covering roughly 640 HLA-typed donors comprised approximately 290 gigabases of sequencing data and tens of millions of unique TCR sequences. Of the 350 to 450 genotyped donors, less than 85% were placed in the genetic ancestry cluster associated with self-reported Caucasian donors. The study aimed to test whether cataloging public T cell receptors could reveal signatures of past pathogen exposure. The study profiled the T cell repertoires of more than 500 subjects by immunosequencing and related them to cytomegalovirus serostatus. Besides the first cohort of approximately 710 subjects, a separate validation cohort made up of some 110 different subjects was used. To predict cytomegalovirus infection status, the study combined high-throughput TCR immunosequencing, statistical association of individual TCRs with disease status, and machine learning. A later analysis re-examined previously published TCR beta repertoires from more than 650 donors and added high-resolution HLA genotyping to investigate patterns of TCR occurrence. Rather than drawing on any new phenotypic data, the later analysis identified candidate immune exposures from TCR beta sequences and the way those sequences occurred across donors. In an earlier analysis of roughly 580 of the donors, high-throughput TCR beta sequencing was used to judge whether each TCR beta V gene segment behaved as functional or pseudogenic. Donor age, sex, ethnicity and CMV serostatus were collected together with the repertoire data. In a later genetic analysis, genome-wide SNP genotypes for about three fifths of the 666 donors were used, and that subset was treated as a discovery cohort. Every repertoire in the discovery cohort had been generated on one and the same sequencing platform. Class I and class II HLA loci were covered by the typing at four-digit resolution. Typing coverage differed by locus: A, B, C, DRB1 and DQB1 were typed in roughly 620-640 donors, DQA1 in around 500, DPA1 in approximately 600, and DPB1 in approximately 450. Roughly 5 DR-DQ haplotypes were handled as single units for association and clustering, since linkage in the cohort was strong. On average, around 240,000 unique TCR beta nucleotide sequences were sequenced per donor among a few hundred genotyped donors of the cohort, with roughly 18% of those sequences being non-productive.

Here is what the overall study found, with its caveats: In a later analysis, HLA-associated TCR beta chains were found to be more clonally expanded and to have lower generation probabilities than equally common non-associated chains. A cluster of highly shared sequence variants was judged likely to represent a technical artifact of the sequencing pipeline. Only TCR beta chains were sequenced in this cohort, and the absence of alpha or paired-chain data limited detectable features. HLA typing was unavailable for some donors at each locus, so association tests used only the typed subset. In the study, some 160 TCR beta chains were listed as associated with cytomegalovirus. Sequencing depth was assumed to be roughly uniform across donors in the presence/absence analyses, though that assumption may not hold. Cytomegalovirus status was reported to be diagnosed by the classifier with high specificity and sensitivity in both the original and validation cohorts. The 87-base-pair reads could not distinguish some IMGT-functional V segments, including TRBV6-2 and TRBV6-3, so those segments were excluded. A further reported finding was that TCR beta sequences accurately predicted the HLA-A and HLA-B alleles for most subjects in the first cohort. The only immune exposure information available for the cohort was CMV serostatus. Assigning TCR associations to individual alleles was difficult when HLA alleles, especially DR and DQ, strongly co-occurred. According to a later analysis, most CMV-associated TCR beta chains appeared to be HLA-restricted, and the HLA associations seemed to be driven largely by CMV exposure. Several of the top co-occurrence clusters appeared to be linked to parvovirus B19, influenza, CMV and Epstein-Barr virus, according to a later analysis. Correlated functional status among segregating V segments might reflect linkage disequilibrium, but an unknown experimental factor could not be ruled out. According to a later analysis, TCR association rates differed among HLA loci, with DRB1 alleles showing the most associated TCRs and HLA-C alleles showing the fewest. Because counts were too low, seventeen rarely observed V segments, including chromosome 9 orphons, were excluded from the earlier analysis of fewer than 650 of the donors. In a later analysis, around 17,000 TCR beta sequences were associated with specific HLA alleles at a false discovery rate of 0.05. V-gene and J-gene trimming of TCR beta chains was associated with a missense DCLRE1C variant in a later genetic analysis, and the association was replicated in an independent cohort. The authors suggested that the approach could potentially be extended to other disease states and immunological phenotypes. While some public TCRs were present in many individuals, most TCR sequences turned up only very rarely across donors. In an earlier analysis of fewer than 700 of the donors, most TCR beta V segments appeared in productive rearrangements about 90% or about 30% of the time, broadly matching IMGT annotations. In vitro tests confirmed that three of the cytomegalovirus-associated TCR beta chains recognize cytomegalovirus antigens. Compared with the approximately 700-donor mean, donors in an Asian-associated ancestry cluster had fewer N-insertions in productive TCRs, according to a later genetic analysis.

The CDR3 covers 15 residues, taking in both the cysteine and the phenylalanine. Only the CDR3 DNA is retained, 45 bases long and in frame from the first base. V loses 4 bases, J loses 4 bases, and the germline ends lie 16 bases apart. Reading the germline V gene gives CDR1 SGHRS and CDR2 YFSETQ. The cohort consisted of some 670 healthy bone marrow donors. At the time of sampling, all cohort members were nominally healthy, though unrecorded immune exposures were likely present. The donor was CMV seronegative and was included in the group of a few hundred seronegative cohort members. Each donor provided a peripheral blood sample, and peripheral blood mononuclear cells were used for TCR beta sequencing. Genomic DNA was extracted from the blood cell samples with the Qiagen DNeasy Blood Extraction Kit.

Input material: PBMCs. The chain was built from TRBV5-1 and TRBJ2-3; the D gene is possibly TRBD2, with 5 bases matching. The source of this sequence is an older woman in good health and CMV-seronegative. The nucleotides read TGCGCCAGCAGCCCAACCCGGACTCCCCCAGATACGCAGTATTTT. Translated, it gives CASSPTRTPPDTQYF.